Here is one T cell receptor (beta chain) with its context. Its antigen is not known. This sample was included in a study of T cell repertoires in cytomegalovirus infection. About the study: TCR beta signatures that were public indicated CMV infection and matching HLA type. Study-wide findings and caveats: The study found HLA-C-restricted CMV-specific TCR beta clonotypes dominating the ex vivo response. The cumulative frequency of public TCR beta families identified carriers of CMV plus the relevant HLA.

TCRdb re-called the reads through MiXCR, storing one row per CDR3 protein. In the table there are about 740,000 distinct CDR3 sequences, under 40% of which are singletons. Trimming pared 0 bases from V and 4 bases from J, leaving 13 bases between. Germline values: CDR1 SGHRS, CDR2 YFSETQ. This CDR3 comprises 15 residues. The sequencing sample was made of PBMCs. The clonotype was recovered from a human donor in good health (CMV status not recorded). Some clones in this sample may be carry-over from other donors' samples. The V call is TRBV5-1, the J call TRBJ1-1; a weak D match, TRBD1 (5 bases). The DNA for the CDR3 is TGCGCCAGCAGCTTGGAAGGGGTTGGGAGCACTGAAGCTTTCTTT. Residues: CASSLEGVGSTEAFF.